The source of this TCR beta chain is a study of vaccination effects on CD4 cells after COVID-19. Clones were sequenced by immunoSEQ multiplex PCR, and TCRdb holds only the in-frame ones, with some missing. The profile covers more than 13,000 clones, with about 75% appearing a single time and roughly 25% taken by the ten largest. Ahead of sequencing, the ViraFEST assay grew antigen-specific CD4+ T cells using viral peptide pools. After roughly 9 days in culture, the CD4+ T cells were isolated. Each participant was given two doses of one vaccine (BNT162b2 or mRNA-1273). Study conclusions and caveats: Clones from infection and from vaccination both contracted markedly late after vaccination.

As regards this clone: As yet, its antigen is unknown.

From germline, CDR1 is SGHTA and CDR2 FQGTGA. This CDR3 has 15 residues. Trimming stripped 2 bases from V and 1 base from J, with 11 bases between. The TCR sequence derives from a human donor who received a COVID-19 vaccine. The chain recombines TRBV7-3 with TRBJ1-1; tentatively, D is TRBD1 (6 bases). Source: CD4+ T cells from PBMCs cultured with HCoV-NL63 spike peptides, taken after COVID-19 vaccination. The CDR3 loop reads CASSLGARGNTEAFF. DNA for the CDR3: TGTGCCAGCAGCTTAGGGGCCAGGGGGAACACTGAAGCTTTCTTT.